Detailed here is one TCR beta chain. The antigen it binds to is not known. No base quality values were provided; no much bigger clone lies one nucleotide off. The data were taken from a study of OX40 agonist ivuxolimab in advanced cancers. Regarding the study in general: The costimulatory receptor OX40 (CD134) was targeted by ivuxolimab, a fully human IgG2 agonistic monoclonal antibody. Intravenous ivuxolimab was administered to patients every 2 weeks at six dose levels: 0.01, 0.1, 0.3, 1.5, 3 and 10 mg/kg. Of the approximately 53 patients in dose escalation, 19 had hepatocellular carcinoma, about 15 had melanoma, 9 had renal cell carcinoma and 9 had head and neck cancer. The dose-escalation cohort was 82.7% male with a mean age of 60 years, ranging from 23 to 79. Prior anti-PD-1, anti-PD-L1 or anti-CTLA-4 therapy was permitted, and checkpoint inhibitors had been received by around 40% of dose-escalation patients. Partial responses occurred in three dose-escalation patients: two with cutaneous melanoma and one with hepatocellular carcinoma. Peripheral TCRbeta sequencing was intended to test whether TCR sequence diversity was altered and clonal T-cell expansion was caused by ivuxolimab. The paper reports the monotherapy dose-escalation portion (N of about 47 patients) of the phase I ivuxolimab trial. What the study reported, not specific to this receptor: Partial responders in the 0.1-3.0 mg/kg groups had among the lowest normalized peripheral clonal expansion, especially among CD8+ T cells. After ivuxolimab, CD8+ T cells had more expanded clones than CD4+ T cells on average. Clonal expansion of both CD4+ and CD8+ blood T cells was observed from baseline to week 6 at doses 0.1 to 3.0 mg/kg. Low levels of normalized T-cell clonal expansion were also seen in some patients who did not respond. The antigen specificity of the peripheral T cells that underwent clonal expansion was not determined.

The CDR3 sequence holds 15 residues, the cysteine and phenylalanine included. Just the 45-base CDR3 DNA is kept, in frame starting at base 1. The junction shows trimming of 5 bases on V and 3 bases on J, plus 16 bases between the germline ends. CDR1 and CDR2 are read off the germline V gene as SGHNT and YENEEA. The trial excluded patients who had a history of autoimmune disease or who were on systemic immunosuppression. In every dose cohort, peripheral blood was drawn for TCR sequencing at baseline, cycle 4 day 1, and cycle 7 day 1. The samples were drawn from a first-in-human, open-label, multicenter phase I dose-escalation trial of ivuxolimab. Adults with locally advanced or metastatic melanoma, renal cell, hepatocellular, or head and neck squamous cell carcinoma were enrolled in the trial. Before TCR sequencing, CD4+ T cells and CD8+ T cells were sorted from peripheral blood as separate populations.

To sequence the TCRbeta CDR3 region, genomic DNA was isolated from the sorted cells. The immunoSEQ Assay was used to sequence the TCRbeta CDR3 regions. This immuneACCESS table, as held by TCRdb, lists in-frame sequences with V and J called but not all clones. Of the missing ones, under half trace to an unresolved V gene in checked studies; the others have no known cause. The sample table records 40,000 to 45,000 clones; 70% to 90% of these occur just once. The ten largest make up approximately 5.9% of the sample. The sequence was collected from an adult with an advanced solid tumor such as melanoma, head and neck, liver or kidney cancer. The material was CD4+ or CD8+ T cells sorted from blood, obtained in a trial of the OX40 agonist ivuxolimab. The chain links TRBV11-3 with TRBJ2-5; matching of 5 bases hints at TRBD2 as the D gene. The CDR3 in this case is CASSPSVGGKETQYF. The bases read TGTGCCAGCAGCCCCTCGGTTGGAGGAAAAGAGACCCAGTACTTC.